This TCR beta chain derives from a study of Ad26.COV2.S vaccination and SARS-CoV-2 variants. Sequencing used immunoSEQ multiplex PCR; TCRdb keeps in-frame clones, though not all of them. The table has about 440,000 clones, less than 95% seen once; the top ten hold less than 4.5%. Treatment indicated: about 20 received Ad26.COV2.S at low or high dose, single or two shots; 5 received placebo; per-sample allocation not given. Samples analyzed were those drawn on day 63 after the first vaccine or placebo injection. The TCR originated in a person aged 18-60 years who received the Ad26.COV2.S COVID-19 vaccine or a placebo. Sequencing was performed on peripheral blood, taken in a trial of Ad26.COV2.S vaccine versus placebo.

CDR3 coding DNA: TGTGCCAGCAGCCAAGGGGGCACAGACTATGGCTACACCTTC. Translation gives CASSQGGTDYGYTF. The V and J genes are TRBV4-2 and TRBJ1-2, with D perhaps TRBD1 (5 bases). The CDR3 is made up of 14 amino acids. Trimming pared 1 base from V and 3 bases from J, leaving 9 bases between. The V gene's germline CDR1 is LGHNA and CDR2 YNFKEQ.